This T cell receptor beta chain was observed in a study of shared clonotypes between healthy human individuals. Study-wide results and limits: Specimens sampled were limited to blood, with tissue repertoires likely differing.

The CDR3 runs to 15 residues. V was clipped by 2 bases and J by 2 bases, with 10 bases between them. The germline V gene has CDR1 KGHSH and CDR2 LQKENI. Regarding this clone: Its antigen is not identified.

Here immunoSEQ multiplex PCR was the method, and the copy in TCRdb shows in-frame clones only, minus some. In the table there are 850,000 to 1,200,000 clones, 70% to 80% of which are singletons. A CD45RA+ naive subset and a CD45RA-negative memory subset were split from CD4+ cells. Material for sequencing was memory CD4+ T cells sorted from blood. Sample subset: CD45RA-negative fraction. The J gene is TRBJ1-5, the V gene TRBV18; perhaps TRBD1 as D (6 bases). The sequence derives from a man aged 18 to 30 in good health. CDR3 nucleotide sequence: TGTGCCAGCTCACCAGTGGGGGGCGGCAATCAGCCCCAGCATTTT. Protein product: CASSPVGGGNQPQHF.